A selection of T cell receptor beta chains follows, all from one sample in a study of cytomegalovirus exposure and HLA in healthy donors. Data came from immunoSEQ multiplex PCR; TCRdb stores just in-frame clones and leaves some out. This table has 100,000 to 120,000 clones, under 80% appearing once. The specimen sequenced was PBMCs. The receptors originated from a middle-aged woman in good health and CMV-seropositive. Both conserved end residues are part of each CDR3. The order of the fields is J gene, V gene, D gene, clone size, CDR3 protein, CDR3 DNA. D genes are given only for firm matches. Clone size is stated in some rows and not others, as once, few, many or a class when expanded.

j_gene: TRBJ2-7
v_gene: TRBV5-1
d_gene: TRBD1
abundance: -
CDR3aa: CASSLAGTGDYEQYF
CDR3nt: TGCGCCAGCAGCTTGGCGGGGACAGGGGACTACGAGCAGTACTTC

j_gene: TRBJ1-4
v_gene: TRBV5-4
d_gene: -
abundance: few
CDR3aa: CASSYHVSGRLFF
CDR3nt: TGTGCCAGCAGCTACCACGTCAGCGGGCGCCTGTTTTTT

j_gene: TRBJ1-2
v_gene: TRBV5-1
d_gene: TRBD1
abundance: -
CDR3aa: CASSLISADRGTRGYTF
CDR3nt: TGCGCCAGCAGCTTGATCTCCGCCGACAGGGGAACGAGGGGCTACACCTTC

j_gene: TRBJ2-1
v_gene: TRBV7-7
d_gene: TRBD1
abundance: -
CDR3aa: CASRRSQGVGDEQFF
CDR3nt: TGTGCCAGCAGGAGATCCCAGGGGGTTGGCGATGAGCAGTTCTTC

j_gene: TRBJ1-5
v_gene: TRBV6-1
d_gene: -
abundance: -
CDR3aa: CASVGDTYQPQHF
CDR3nt: TGTGCCAGCGTCGGGGACACCTATCAGCCCCAGCATTTT

j_gene: TRBJ1-2
v_gene: TRBV7-9
d_gene: TRBD1
abundance: -
CDR3aa: CASSSPDREPLYGYTF
CDR3nt: TGTGCCAGCAGCTCACCCGACAGGGAGCCTCTTTATGGCTACACCTTC

j_gene: TRBJ2-5
v_gene: TRBV29-1
d_gene: TRBD1
abundance: -
CDR3aa: CSVDGPTGDQETQYF
CDR3nt: TGCAGCGTTGATGGCCCTACAGGGGACCAAGAGACCCAGTACTTC

j_gene: TRBJ1-2
v_gene: TRBV5-6
d_gene: -
abundance: -
CDR3aa: CASSSRVYYGYTF
CDR3nt: TGTGCCAGCAGCTCGAGGGTTTACTATGGCTACACCTTC

j_gene: TRBJ1-4
v_gene: TRBV7-2
d_gene: -
abundance: -
CDR3aa: CASSLSHSGEKLFF
CDR3nt: TGTGCCAGCAGCTTAAGTCATTCCGGTGAAAAACTGTTTTTT

j_gene: TRBJ2-2
v_gene: TRBV6-1
d_gene: -
abundance: -
CDR3aa: CASSEAEVRELFF
CDR3nt: TGTGCCAGCAGTGAAGCTGAGGTCCGGGAGCTGTTTTTT

j_gene: TRBJ2-1
v_gene: TRBV28
d_gene: TRBD2
abundance: once
CDR3aa: CASSLSTFAGGPYNEQFF
CDR3nt: TGTGCCAGCAGTTTATCTACCTTCGCGGGAGGGCCCTACAATGAGCAGTTCTTC

j_gene: TRBJ1-2
v_gene: TRBV5-1
d_gene: -
abundance: -
CDR3aa: CASSLAFRGRNRVIYGYTF
CDR3nt: TGCGCCAGCAGCTTGGCCTTCAGGGGACGCAACAGAGTGATCTATGGCTACACCTTC

j_gene: TRBJ2-7
v_gene: TRBV6-5
d_gene: -
abundance: -
CDR3aa: CASSNSGEQYF
CDR3nt: TGTGCCAGCAGTAATTCGGGAGAGCAGTACTTC

j_gene: TRBJ2-7
v_gene: TRBV28
d_gene: TRBD1
abundance: few
CDR3aa: CASTSTGDLAYEQYF
CDR3nt: TGTGCCAGCACCTCCACAGGGGATTTGGCCTACGAGCAGTACTTC

j_gene: TRBJ1-5
v_gene: TRBV15
d_gene: -
abundance: -
CDR3aa: CATSKGLPANQPQHF
CDR3nt: TGTGCCACCAGCAAAGGACTGCCCGCTAATCAGCCCCAGCATTTT

j_gene: TRBJ2-7
v_gene: TRBV15
d_gene: -
abundance: -
CDR3aa: CATSRGGDFSYEQYF
CDR3nt: TGTGCCACCAGCAGAGGGGGGGACTTTTCCTACGAGCAGTACTTC

j_gene: TRBJ1-1
v_gene: TRBV27
d_gene: TRBD1
abundance: -
CDR3aa: CASSPWDRGGTEAFF
CDR3nt: TGTGCCAGCAGTCCCTGGGACAGGGGGGGGACTGAAGCTTTCTTT

j_gene: TRBJ1-2
v_gene: TRBV4-1
d_gene: TRBD1
abundance: -
CDR3aa: CASSQEKGANYGYTF
CDR3nt: TGCGCCAGCAGCCAAGAAAAGGGGGCGAACTATGGCTACACCTTC

j_gene: TRBJ2-3
v_gene: TRBV29-1
d_gene: -
abundance: -
CDR3aa: CSVGREAGDTQYF
CDR3nt: TGCAGCGTCGGCAGGGAGGCCGGCGATACGCAGTATTTT

j_gene: TRBJ1-2
v_gene: TRBV6-4
d_gene: TRBD1
abundance: once
CDR3aa: CASSRADRAPYGYTF
CDR3nt: TGTGCCAGCAGTCGAGCTGACAGGGCCCCCTATGGCTACACCTTC

j_gene: TRBJ2-7
v_gene: TRBV5-1
d_gene: TRBD2
abundance: once
CDR3aa: CASSLALRGVPYEQYF
CDR3nt: TGCGCCAGCAGCTTGGCCCTGCGGGGGGTGCCCTACGAGCAGTACTTC

j_gene: TRBJ2-7
v_gene: TRBV28
d_gene: TRBD1
abundance: -
CDR3aa: CASSSEQGYEQYF
CDR3nt: TGTGCCAGCAGTTCGGAACAGGGGTACGAGCAGTACTTC

j_gene: TRBJ2-5
v_gene: TRBV11-3
d_gene: TRBD2
abundance: few
CDR3aa: CASSLTGGWGETQYF
CDR3nt: TGTGCCAGCAGCTTAACGGGAGGATGGGGAGAGACCCAGTACTTC

j_gene: TRBJ2-2
v_gene: TRBV5-5
d_gene: TRBD2
abundance: -
CDR3aa: CASSQRGLVGGELFF
CDR3nt: TGTGCCAGCAGCCAACGCGGACTAGTTGGCGGGGAGCTGTTTTTT

j_gene: TRBJ2-5
v_gene: TRBV7-2
d_gene: -
abundance: -
CDR3aa: CASSLLASETQYF
CDR3nt: TGTGCCAGCAGCCTACTAGCTTCGGAGACCCAGTACTTC

j_gene: TRBJ2-1
v_gene: TRBV6-1
d_gene: TRBD2
abundance: -
CDR3aa: CASSEAGGQGEQFF
CDR3nt: TGTGCCAGCAGTGAGGCGGGAGGGCAGGGTGAGCAGTTCTTC

j_gene: TRBJ2-7
v_gene: TRBV5-4
d_gene: -
abundance: -
CDR3aa: CASSLANSYEQYF
CDR3nt: TGTGCCAGCAGCTTGGCTAACTCCTACGAGCAGTACTTC

j_gene: TRBJ1-1
v_gene: TRBV18
d_gene: TRBD1
abundance: -
CDR3aa: CASSPGQGYGSTEAFF
CDR3nt: TGTGCCAGCTCACCCGGACAGGGGTACGGCAGCACTGAAGCTTTCTTT

j_gene: TRBJ1-5
v_gene: TRBV27
d_gene: TRBD1
abundance: -
CDR3aa: CASSLTGGAGQPQHF
CDR3nt: TGTGCCAGCAGTTTAACAGGGGGGGCCGGACAGCCCCAGCATTTT

j_gene: TRBJ2-1
v_gene: TRBV6-5
d_gene: -
abundance: -
CDR3aa: CASSYSIPGPYNEQFF
CDR3nt: TGTGCCAGCAGTTACTCGATCCCAGGTCCCTACAATGAGCAGTTCTTC

j_gene: TRBJ1-6
v_gene: TRBV27
d_gene: -
abundance: -
CDR3aa: CASSLSWGQPNSPLHF
CDR3nt: TGTGCCAGCAGTTTATCTTGGGGACAACCAAATTCACCCCTCCACTTT

j_gene: TRBJ2-1
v_gene: TRBV6-6
d_gene: TRBD2
abundance: -
CDR3aa: CASRDTGTSRNNEQFF
CDR3nt: TGTGCCAGCAGAGACACCGGGACTAGCAGGAACAATGAGCAGTTCTTC

j_gene: TRBJ2-5
v_gene: TRBV5-1
d_gene: -
abundance: few
CDR3aa: CASSLKEFQETQYF
CDR3nt: TGCGCCAGCAGCTTGAAGGAGTTCCAAGAGACCCAGTACTTC

j_gene: TRBJ2-7
v_gene: TRBV4-3
d_gene: -
abundance: -
CDR3aa: CASSQDQGTYEQYF
CDR3nt: TGCGCCAGCAGCCAAGATCAGGGGACCTACGAGCAGTACTTC

j_gene: TRBJ1-5
v_gene: TRBV7-8
d_gene: -
abundance: -
CDR3aa: CASSLHERSSNQPQHF
CDR3nt: TGTGCCAGCAGCCTTCACGAACGGTCGAGCAATCAGCCCCAGCATTTT

j_gene: TRBJ1-6
v_gene: TRBV7-2
d_gene: TRBD1
abundance: few
CDR3aa: CASSSRQGGNSPLHF
CDR3nt: TGTGCCAGCAGCTCAAGACAGGGTGGGAATTCACCCCTCCACTTT

j_gene: TRBJ1-2
v_gene: TRBV28
d_gene: TRBD1
abundance: -
CDR3aa: CASSLTGALYGYTF
CDR3nt: TGTGCCAGCAGTTTAACAGGGGCCCTCTATGGCTACACCTTC

j_gene: TRBJ1-2
v_gene: TRBV9
d_gene: TRBD1
abundance: -
CDR3aa: CASSPTTGNYGYTF
CDR3nt: TGTGCCAGCAGCCCTACGACAGGGAACTATGGCTACACCTTC

j_gene: TRBJ2-7
v_gene: TRBV27
d_gene: -
abundance: -
CDR3aa: CASSPTWNSYEQYF
CDR3nt: TGTGCCAGCAGTCCGACTTGGAATTCCTACGAGCAGTACTTC

j_gene: TRBJ2-5
v_gene: TRBV7-8
d_gene: TRBD2
abundance: few
CDR3aa: CASNPIFAGGETQYF
CDR3nt: TGTGCCAGCAACCCGATCTTCGCGGGGGGAGAGACCCAGTACTTC

j_gene: TRBJ2-7
v_gene: TRBV11-3
d_gene: -
abundance: -
CDR3aa: CASSLFIPLHSDNSYEQYF
CDR3nt: TGTGCCAGCAGCTTATTTATTCCGCTTCACTCGGACAACTCCTACGAGCAGTACTTC

j_gene: TRBJ2-3
v_gene: TRBV5-1
d_gene: TRBD2
abundance: few
CDR3aa: CASSPVLRGSTDTQYF
CDR3nt: TGCGCCAGCAGCCCTGTATTGCGGGGGAGCACAGATACGCAGTATTTT

j_gene: TRBJ2-7
v_gene: TRBV5-4
d_gene: TRBD1
abundance: -
CDR3aa: CASSLDRGLYEQYF
CDR3nt: TGTGCCAGCAGCTTGGACAGGGGTCTCTACGAGCAGTACTTC

j_gene: TRBJ2-7
v_gene: TRBV4-3
d_gene: TRBD1
abundance: -
CDR3aa: CASSQERIGQAYEQYF
CDR3nt: TGCGCCAGCAGCCAAGAGAGAATAGGACAGGCTTACGAGCAGTACTTC

j_gene: TRBJ2-7
v_gene: TRBV4-1
d_gene: -
abundance: -
CDR3aa: CASSQALFSVYEQYF
CDR3nt: TGCGCCAGCAGCCAAGCCCTATTCTCCGTCTACGAGCAGTACTTC

j_gene: TRBJ2-1
v_gene: TRBV5-1
d_gene: TRBD2
abundance: once
CDR3aa: CASSLVGTSGRGDEQFF
CDR3nt: TGCGCCAGCAGCTTAGTCGGGACTAGCGGGAGAGGGGATGAGCAGTTCTTC

j_gene: TRBJ1-2
v_gene: TRBV28
d_gene: -
abundance: -
CDR3aa: CASSPPGAHAQGDGYTF
CDR3nt: TGTGCCAGCAGTCCCCCAGGGGCCCATGCACAGGGAGATGGCTACACCTTC

j_gene: TRBJ2-7
v_gene: TRBV28
d_gene: TRBD2
abundance: -
CDR3aa: CASSLRLYSGSYEQYF
CDR3nt: TGTGCCAGCAGTCTACGTCTATACAGCGGGAGCTACGAGCAGTACTTC

j_gene: TRBJ2-1
v_gene: TRBV6-5
d_gene: TRBD1
abundance: -
CDR3aa: CASSPTGDEQFF
CDR3nt: TGTGCCAGCAGCCCGACAGGGGATGAGCAGTTCTTC

j_gene: TRBJ1-2
v_gene: TRBV7-9
d_gene: TRBD1
abundance: -
CDR3aa: CSSSSWDRAGRYGYTF
CDR3nt: TGTTCCAGCAGCTCATGGGACAGAGCAGGTCGCTATGGCTACACCTTC

j_gene: TRBJ2-2
v_gene: TRBV11-2
d_gene: -
abundance: -
CDR3aa: CASSLRAGNTGELFF
CDR3nt: TGTGCCAGCAGCTTGCGAGCGGGGAACACCGGGGAGCTGTTTTTT

j_gene: TRBJ2-1
v_gene: TRBV4-1
d_gene: TRBD2
abundance: once
CDR3aa: CASSQGIGRGRINEQFF
CDR3nt: TGCGCCAGCAGCCAAGGGATAGGGCGCGGGAGAATCAATGAGCAGTTCTTC

j_gene: TRBJ2-5
v_gene: TRBV7-3
d_gene: -
abundance: once
CDR3aa: CASSLTSGYQETQYF
CDR3nt: TGTGCCAGCAGCTTAACCAGCGGGTACCAAGAGACCCAGTACTTC

j_gene: TRBJ1-2
v_gene: TRBV21-1
d_gene: -
abundance: -
CDR3aa: CASSRALGTANYGYTF
CDR3nt: TGTGCCAGCAGCAGGGCCCTCGGGACAGCTAACTATGGCTACACCTTC